These 20 T cell receptor beta chains originate from one sample sequenced in a study of OX40 agonist ivuxolimab in advanced cancers. Clones were sequenced by immunoSEQ multiplex PCR, and TCRdb holds only the in-frame ones, with some missing. This sample has about 150,000 clones, with roughly 91% found just once. Here the sequenced sample was CD4+ or CD8+ T cells sorted from blood, taken in a trial of the OX40 agonist ivuxolimab. Receptors were obtained from an adult with an advanced solid tumor such as melanoma, head and neck, liver or kidney cancer.

The chain uses TRBV7-2 and TRBJ2-7, with 10 bases lining up with TRBD2. The CDR3 runs 15 residues. Per germline, CDR1 SGHTA and CDR2 FQGNSA. Trimming cost V 1 base and J 3 bases; bases outside gene matches: 3. The chain's CDR3 is CASSLGSGRVYEQYF. The DNA for the CDR3 is TGTGCCAGCAGCTTAGGGAGCGGGAGGGTCTACGAGCAGTACTTC.

To note about this clone: Other DNA sequences in this specimen translate into the identical CDR3. The chain carries TRBV5-1 and TRBJ2-3, with no clear D. Trimming shortened V by 0 bases and J by 1 base, and 12 bases separated the two germline ends. Per the germline V gene, CDR1 is SGHRS and CDR2 is YFSETQ. This CDR3 spans 16 amino acids. As DNA, the CDR3 is TGCGCCAGCAGCTTGGAAGGGTTAGGTGGCACAGATACGCAGTATTTT. Translation gives CASSLEGLGGTDTQYF. Full variable domain (rest looked up from reference TRBV5-1 and TRBJ2-3): KAGVTQTPRYLIKTRGQQVTLSCSPISGHRSVSWYQQTPGQGLQFLFEYFSETQRNKGNFPGRFSGRQFSNSRSEMNVSTLELGDSALYLCASSLEGLGGTDTQYFGPGTRLTVL.

The V gene is TRBV18, the J gene TRBJ2-5; 10 nucleotides line up with TRBD1. Judging by the DNA end, TRBJ2-7 fits better; the J call may be wrong. Germline CDR1 reads KGHSH; CDR2 reads LQKENI. This CDR3 is 15 amino acids long. The CDR3 protein is CASSPTTDRGTEQYF. The CDR3 DNA is TGTGCCAGCTCACCTACAACGGACAGGGGGACCGAGCAGTACTTC.

This rearrangement joins TRBV7-3 to TRBJ1-6; no firm D call. Between the trimmed V and J ends, which lost 2 bases and 8 bases, there was a span of 7 bases. There are 13 residues in the CDR3. CDR1 and CDR2 from the germline V gene are SGHTA and FQGTGA. DNA of the CDR3: TGTGCCAGCAGCTTAGTCCCGGATTCACCCCTCCACTTT. Its translation is CASSLVPDSPLHF.

This chain joins TRBV4-2 and TRBJ1-5; 8 bases agree with TRBD1. V lost 1 base and J lost 4; bases outside the gene matches: 6. The CDR3 has 16 residues. The germline V gene encodes CDR1 LGHNA and CDR2 YNFKEQ. In DNA, the CDR3 is TGTGCCAGCAGCCAAGTCAGGACAGGGTCTAATCAGCCCCAGCATTTT. Translating gives CASSQVRTGSNQPQHF.

V usage is TRBV21-1 and J usage is TRBJ1-1. TRBV21-1 is described as a pseudogene. This CDR3 spans 14 amino acids. The CDR3 DNA reads TGTGCCAGTAGACTCCCCGGGGGGAACACTGAAGCTTTCTTT. Translated, it gives CASRLPGGNTEAFF.

This clone was detected only a few times. V gene TRBV10-3 combines with J gene TRBJ2-1; D is possibly TRBD1 or TRBD2 (5 bases each). V lost 10 bases to trimming and J lost 2 bases, with 15 bases between them. The CDR3 runs to 14 residues. The V gene's germline CDR1 is ENHRY and CDR2 SYGVKD. The CDR3 DNA is TGTGCCAGTAGAGGGGCGACGACCTACAATGAGCAGTTCTTC. This codes for CASRGATTYNEQFF.

The genes are TRBV7-2 and TRBJ2-5, with D unclear. The V gene lost 3 bases and the J gene lost 2 bases, with 7 bases spanning the gap. The CDR3 extends over 13 amino acids. Germline assignment: CDR1 SGHTA and CDR2 FQGNSA. The CDR3 bases are TGTGCCAGCAGCTTTGGCCATCAAGAGACCCAGTACTTC. Protein: CASSFGHQETQYF.

The gene calls are TRBV19 and TRBJ2-7, with D hard to call. V lost 1 base to trimming and J lost 1 base, with 14 bases between them. This CDR3 comprises 16 residues. Germline V CDR1 and CDR2: LNHDA, SQIVND (reference sequence). Here the CDR3 reads CASSIVSSARSYEQYF. The CDR3, as DNA: TGTGCCAGTAGTATAGTGTCATCCGCCCGTTCCTACGAGCAGTACTTC.

V usage is TRBV7-3 and J usage is TRBJ1-5; D remains ambiguous. Trimming took off 5 bases at V and 6 bases at J, with 5 bases between the two ends. Looked up from germline, CDR1 is SGHTA and CDR2 is FQGTGA. CDR3 length: 11 residues. The CDR3: CASSPRQPQHF. Written as DNA, the CDR3 is TGTGCCAGCAGCCCCCGTCAGCCCCAGCATTTT.

The V call is TRBV4-3, the J call TRBJ1-3; no definite D call. The CDR3 sequence is 15 residues long. Germline loops: CDR1 LGHNA, CDR2 YSLEER. V dropped 1 base and J dropped 0 bases, with 7 bases sitting between them. The CDR3 is CASSQGKGSGNTIYF. CDR3 sequence (DNA): TGCGCCAGCAGCCAAGGAAAGGGCTCTGGAAACACCATATATTTT.

This rearrangement joins TRBV7-7 to TRBJ2-5; D is possibly TRBD1 (5 bases). Trimming removed 2 bases at V and 1 base at J, with 8 bases between. Germline V gene lookup returns CDR1 SSHAT and CDR2 FNYEAQ (reference sequence). This CDR3 comprises 14 residues. The CDR3 DNA reads as TGTGCCAGCAGCTTAAATACAGGCCAAGAGACCCAGTACTTC. Translated, it gives CASSLNTGQETQYF.

The gene calls are TRBV18 and TRBJ1-1, with no clear D. V was trimmed by 2 bases and J by 1 base, leaving 14 bases between them. Germline values: CDR1 KGHSH, CDR2 LQKENI. The CDR3 totals 16 residues. The CDR3 reads CASSPMVRSSNTEAFF. The CDR3 nucleotides are TGTGCCAGCTCACCAATGGTCCGCAGTTCGAACACTGAAGCTTTCTTT.

The chain recombines TRBV15 with TRBJ2-7; 13 nucleotides agree with TRBD2. The CDR3 length is 16 residues. J gave up 3 bases and V 1 base, and 3 bases lay outside the gene matches. The germline V gene has CDR1 LNHNV and CDR2 YYDKDF (reference sequence). The CDR3 DNA follows: TGTGCCACCAGCAGAGCGGGACTAGCGGGGATCTACGAGCAGTACTTC. Protein: CATSRAGLAGIYEQYF.

The chain combines TRBV19 with TRBJ1-6; TRBD1 agrees at 7 bases. Germline values: CDR1 LNHDA, CDR2 SQIVND (reference sequence). There are 13 residues in the CDR3. The V gene end was trimmed by 10 bases and the J gene end by 3 bases; junction bases not matched to a gene: 3. The CDR3 DNA follows: TGTGCCACTCGGGACAGCTATAATTCACCCCTCCACTTT. Translating gives CATRDSYNSPLHF. Looking up the rest from reference TRBV19 and TRBJ1-6 gives the full variable domain: DGGITQSPKYLFRKEGQNVTLSCEQNLNHDAMYWYRQDPGQGLRLIYYSQIVNDFQKGDIAEGYSVSREKKESFPLTVTSAQKNPTAFYLCATRDSYNSPLHFGNGTRLTVT.

The chain uses TRBV6-5 and TRBJ1-2; TRBD1 agrees at 9 bases. Unmatched junction bases numbered 4, after V lost 5 bases and J lost 0 bases. The CDR3 loop spans 15 amino acids. Per germline, CDR1 MNHEY and CDR2 SVGAGI. CDR3 protein: CASSVGQGTNYGYTF. CDR3 in DNA: TGTGCCAGCAGTGTCGGACAGGGGACTAACTATGGCTACACCTTC.

The chain couples TRBV19 to TRBJ1-1; 8 bases fit TRBD1. The CDR3 is 13 amino acids. CDR1 and CDR2 from the germline V gene are LNHDA and SQIVND (reference sequence). The V gene end was trimmed by 6 bases and the J gene end by 9 bases; junction bases not matched to a gene: 9. Written as DNA, the CDR3 is TGTGCCAGTAGGCCCGACAGGGGCTCAAAAGCTTTCTTT. Encoded protein: CASRPDRGSKAFF.

The gene calls are TRBV19 and TRBJ2-4, with D possibly being TRBD1 (5 bases). Trimming pared 4 bases from V and 0 bases from J, leaving 13 bases between. The CDR3 covers 16 residues. Looked up from germline, CDR1 is LNHDA and CDR2 is SQIVND (reference sequence). The CDR3 here is CASSRTPSPAKNIQYF. CDR3 sequence (DNA): TGTGCCAGTAGTAGGACACCGTCCCCAGCCAAAAACATTCAGTACTTC.

CDR3 loop: CSVVRWGFGSSYNEQFF. The CDR3 DNA reads TGCAGCGTTGTTAGATGGGGGTTCGGGAGCTCCTACAATGAGCAGTTCTTC. J is TRBJ2-1 and V is TRBV29-1; D might be TRBD2 (6 bases). Germline V CDR1 and CDR2: SQVTM, ANQGSEA. This CDR3 comprises 17 residues. The V end lost 4 bases, the J end lost 0 bases, and 19 bases lay between the germline ends.

The rearrangement links TRBV5-6 to TRBJ2-1; D unresolved. The germline V gene has CDR1 SGHDT and CDR2 YYEEEE. This CDR3 region has 11 residues. V was cut by 5 bases and J by 6 bases, with 6 bases left in between. The CDR3 nucleotides are TGTGCCAGCAGTTGGGTCAATGAGCAGTTCTTC. It codes for CASSWVNEQFF.